This TCR beta chain was identified in a study of blood T cell repertoires in COVID-19. The CDR3 covers 15 residues. The germline V gene has CDR1 MGHDK and CDR2 SYGVNS. V dropped 11 bases and J dropped 1 base, with 20 bases sitting between them. Here immunoSEQ multiplex PCR was the method, and the copy in TCRdb shows in-frame clones only, minus some. Of approximately 77,000 clones in the sample, less than 85% were seen once. The J gene is TRBJ1-1, the V gene TRBV25-1, with D maybe TRBD1 (5 bases). The TCR sequence derives from a woman aged 70 to 79 with acute or convalescent COVID-19. Specimen: peripheral blood. The chain's CDR3 is CASQGAGRRNTEAFF. The CDR3 DNA reads TGTGCCTCCCAAGGGGCGGGGAGGAGGAACACTGAAGCTTTCTTT.